The rows below give T cell receptor beta chains drawn from one sample of a study of T cell responses to AZD1222 COVID-19 vaccine. Clones were read by immunoSEQ multiplex PCR, and TCRdb kept only the in-frame ones, dropping some. The sample lists over 45,000 clones, about 91% seen once, with about 5.4% in the top ten. Specimen: peripheral blood, collected 28 days after the second AZD1222 dose. The receptors were sampled from an adult who received the AZD1222 COVID-19 vaccine. Both conserved end residues are part of each CDR3. The D gene is left open where the match is weak. Clone size is stated in some rows and not others, as once, few, many or a class when expanded.

clone size: .; D gene: .; V gene: TRBV27; J gene: TRBJ2-1; CDR3 protein: CASSLKSYNEQFF; CDR3 DNA: TGTGCCAGCAGCCTGAAATCCTACAATGAGCAGTTCTTC
clone size: .; D gene: .; V gene: TRBV3-1/TRBV3-2; J gene: TRBJ1-2; CDR3 protein: CASSSGYGVFGYTF; CDR3 DNA: TGTGCCAGCAGCTCCGGTTATGGGGTATTTGGCTACACCTTC
clone size: .; D gene: TRBD1; V gene: TRBV7-3; J gene: TRBJ2-1; CDR3 protein: CASSLLGWTGANEQFF; CDR3 DNA: TGTGCCAGCAGCTTATTAGGTTGGACAGGGGCTAATGAGCAGTTCTTC
clone size: .; D gene: TRBD1; V gene: TRBV5-6; J gene: TRBJ2-7; CDR3 protein: CASSRLVTGVYEQYF; CDR3 DNA: TGTGCCAGCAGCCGCTTAGTGACAGGGGTCTACGAGCAGTACTTC
clone size: .; D gene: TRBD1; V gene: TRBV28; J gene: TRBJ1-6; CDR3 protein: CASSPAGQGFSPLHF; CDR3 DNA: TGTGCCAGCAGTCCCGCGGGACAGGGTTTCTCACCCCTCCACTTT
clone size: .; D gene: .; V gene: TRBV19; J gene: TRBJ2-7; CDR3 protein: CASSKRASDEQYF; CDR3 DNA: TGTGCCAGTAGTAAGCGGGCCAGCGACGAGCAGTACTTC
clone size: few; D gene: TRBD1; V gene: TRBV4-2; J gene: TRBJ1-6; CDR3 protein: CASSRTPGQPGLSSYNSPLHF; CDR3 DNA: TGTGCCAGCAGCCGGACCCCGGGACAGCCCGGCCTCAGCTCCTATAATTCACCCCTCCACTTT
clone size: .; D gene: .; V gene: TRBV10-3; J gene: TRBJ2-7; CDR3 protein: CAISEARGSYEQYF; CDR3 DNA: TGTGCCATCAGTGAAGCTAGAGGGTCCTACGAGCAGTACTTC
clone size: .; D gene: .; V gene: TRBV5-4; J gene: TRBJ2-5; CDR3 protein: CASSLGGEETQYF; CDR3 DNA: TGTGCCAGCAGCCTAGGCGGGGAGGAGACCCAGTACTTC
clone size: .; D gene: .; V gene: TRBV14; J gene: TRBJ2-3; CDR3 protein: CASSSLSDTQYF; CDR3 DNA: TGTGCCAGCAGCTCTCTCTCAGATACGCAGTATTTT
clone size: .; D gene: .; V gene: TRBV6-6; J gene: TRBJ1-4; CDR3 protein: CASSPRLQRTNEKLFF; CDR3 DNA: TGTGCCAGCAGTCCGCGACTACAGCGTACCAATGAAAAACTGTTTTTT
clone size: .; D gene: .; V gene: TRBV24-1; J gene: TRBJ2-7; CDR3 protein: CATSGGPTYEQYF; CDR3 DNA: TGTGCCACCAGTGGAGGACCAACCTACGAGCAGTACTTC
clone size: .; D gene: .; V gene: TRBV5-4; J gene: TRBJ2-3; CDR3 protein: CASRATPPDSSTDTQYF; CDR3 DNA: TGTGCCAGCAGAGCAACCCCCCCAGACTCTAGCACAGATACGCAGTATTTT
clone size: .; D gene: .; V gene: TRBV28; J gene: TRBJ1-5; CDR3 protein: CASTTMGSPYQPQHF; CDR3 DNA: TGTGCCAGCACCACCATGGGCAGCCCATACCAGCCCCAGCATTTT
clone size: .; D gene: TRBD1; V gene: TRBV5-1; J gene: TRBJ2-3; CDR3 protein: CASSSGQGIDTQYF; CDR3 DNA: TGCGCCAGCAGCTCGGGACAGGGGATAGATACGCAGTATTTT
clone size: few; D gene: TRBD1; V gene: TRBV7-2; J gene: TRBJ1-2; CDR3 protein: CASSSGQGNYGYTF; CDR3 DNA: TGTGCCAGCAGCTCGGGACAGGGAAACTATGGCTACACCTTC
clone size: .; D gene: .; V gene: TRBV27; J gene: TRBJ1-4; CDR3 protein: CASSLFPGLDEKLFF; CDR3 DNA: TGTGCCAGCAGTTTATTTCCAGGGTTGGATGAAAAACTGTTTTTT